This T cell receptor beta chain was identified in a study of T-cell memory formation after mild COVID-19. V was trimmed by 1 base and J by 4 bases, leaving 7 bases between them. Germline V gene sequence: CDR1 GTSNPN, CDR2 SVGIG (reference sequence). The CDR3 has 12 amino acids. Via MiXCR, TCRdb re-called the 5' RACE reads, giving one row per CDR3 protein. The data contain about 200,000 distinct CDR3 sequences, 16% of them singletons. Input material: PBMCs or a T cell subset sorted from them (not recorded which). The source of this sequence is an adult woman who had mild COVID-19 (a few samples of this study predate the infection). Cell type and time point are not known. The chain uses TRBV30 and TRBJ1-2, with D maybe TRBD1 (5 bases). The CDR3 spells CAWSAGLYGYTF. The CDR3 nucleotides read TGTGCCTGGAGTGCGGGGCTCTATGGCTACACCTTC.